Each of the 27 T cell receptor beta chains below was sequenced from the same sample in a study of radiotherapy plus CTLA-4 blockade in lung cancer. The repertoire was sequenced with immunoSEQ multiplex PCR; TCRdb's copy has only in-frame clones and lacks some. The sample shows roughly 44,000 clones, approximately 91% of them seen only once. Here the sequenced sample was peripheral blood, taken from a patient treated with radiotherapy plus ipilimumab. The receptors stem from a human donor with non-small cell lung cancer whose response to radiotherapy plus ipilimumab could not be evaluated.

V usage is TRBV19 and J usage is TRBJ2-1; 8 bases fit TRBD2. This CDR3 is built from 16 residues. The V gene end was trimmed by 2 bases and the J gene end by 9 bases; junction bases not matched to a gene: 12. CDR1 LNHDA and CDR2 SQIVND come from the germline V gene (reference sequence). The DNA of the CDR3 is TGTGCCAGTAGTATAAGGGCGAGCGGGAGTTCGAGTGAGCAGTTCTTC. This gives the protein CASSIRASGSSSEQFF.

A single count supports this clone. The V call is TRBV9, the J call TRBJ2-2; D not certain. CDR1 is SGDLS, CDR2 YYNGEE, per germline. CDR3 length: 13 residues. V lost 3 bases, J lost 6 bases, and 9 bases lay in between. The CDR3 loop is CASSAATAGELFF. The CDR3 nucleotides are TGTGCCAGCAGCGCTGCAACTGCCGGGGAGCTGTTTTTT. The complete variable domain, with remaining parts taken from reference TRBV9 and TRBJ2-2, reads DSGVTQTPKHLITATGQRVTLRCSPRSGDLSVYWYQQSLDQGLQFLIQYYNGEERAKGNILERFSAQQFPDLHSELNLSSLELGDSALYFCASSAATAGELFFGEGSRLTVL.

The rearrangement joins TRBV6-6 to TRBJ1-6; tentative D call: TRBD1 (5 bases). Germline CDR1 and CDR2: MNHNY and SVGAGI (reference sequence). This CDR3 has 13 amino acids. Trimming removed 2 bases at V and 13 bases at J, with 12 bases between. The CDR3 DNA reads TGTGCCAGCAGTTACCTACAGGATCAGCCCCTCCACTTT. Its translation: CASSYLQDQPLHF.

The rearrangement uses TRBV15 and TRBJ1-5; 7 nucleotides match TRBD1. The CDR3 runs 16 residues. V dropped 3 bases and J dropped 2; count of bases not matched to a gene: 7. Germline V gene sequence: CDR1 LNHNV, CDR2 YYDKDF (reference sequence). CDR3 in amino acids: CATSRGSGGGNQPQHF. The CDR3 nucleotides read TGTGCCACCAGCAGGGGATCAGGGGGAGGCAATCAGCCCCAGCATTTT.

The chain joins TRBV7-9 to TRBJ1-1, with D perhaps TRBD1 (5 bases). CDR3 length: 13 residues. Germline lookup yields CDR1 SEHNR and CDR2 FQNEAQ (reference sequence). Trimming stripped 5 bases from V and 1 base from J, with 8 bases between. The CDR3 coding sequence is TGTGCCAGCAGCCTCACAGGGAACACTGAAGCTTTCTTT. Translating it yields CASSLTGNTEAFF. Full variable domain (missing parts from reference TRBV7-9 and TRBJ1-1): DTGVSQNPRHKITKRGQNVTFRCDPISEHNRLYWYRQTLGQGPEFLTYFQNEAQLEKSRLLSDRFSAERPKGSFSTLEIQRTEQGDSAMYLCASSLTGNTEAFFGQGTRLTVV.

CDR3 in DNA: TGTGCCAGCAGCTCCTCCGGGACAGGAAACTATGGCTACACCTTC. It codes for CASSSSGTGNYGYTF. V gene TRBV5-6 combines with J gene TRBJ1-2; 8 bases are a match to TRBD1. Germline assignment: CDR1 SGHDT and CDR2 YYEEEE. The CDR3 spans 15 residues. The V gene end was trimmed by 3 bases and the J gene end by 2 bases; junction bases not matched to a gene: 6.

This clone was counted between two and nine times. The chain is built from TRBV7-8 and TRBJ2-7; perhaps TRBD1 as D (5 bases). Germline lookup yields CDR1 SGHVS and CDR2 FQNEAQ. V lost 6 bases, J lost 10 bases, and 19 bases lay in between. The CDR3 extends over 13 amino acids. The CDR3 loop reads CASRRTGVQDQYF. For the CDR3, the DNA is TGTGCCAGCAGAAGAACAGGCGTCCAAGACCAGTACTTC. Filled out from reference TRBV7-8 and TRBJ2-7, the complete variable domain reads GAGVSQSPRYKVAKRGQDVALRCDPISGHVSLFWYQQALGQGPEFLTYFQNEAQLDKSGLPSDRFFAERPEGSVSTLKIQRTQQEDSAVYLCASRRTGVQDQYFGPGTRLTVT.

V gene TRBV5-1 combines with J gene TRBJ2-2; 11 nucleotides line up with TRBD1. V was clipped by 4 bases and J by 7 bases; unmatched bases: 6. Germline loops: CDR1 SGHRS, CDR2 YFSETQ. This CDR3 region has 15 residues. The CDR3 region has the DNA TGCGCCAGCAGCCTGCGGACAGGGGGCGGCGGGGAGCTGTTTTTT. This sequence encodes CASSLRTGGGGELFF.

The chain has TRBV28 and TRBJ2-1; 7 bases align to TRBD1. The CDR3 is made up of 14 amino acids. In germline, CDR1 is MDHEN, CDR2 SYDVKM. V gave up 4 bases and J gave up 8 bases; unmatched junction bases: 8. In DNA, the CDR3 is TGTGCCAGCAGTTCGGAACAGGGGAGAGATGAGCAGTTCTTC. Its protein is CASSSEQGRDEQFF.

This chain joins TRBV4-1 and TRBJ2-7; 9 bases agree with TRBD1. The CDR3 is made up of 15 amino acids. Trimming at V came to 0 bases and at J to 2 bases, leaving 2 bases not matched to a gene. Germline V lookup: CDR1 MGHRA, CDR2 YSYEKL. CDR3 sequence: CASSQEGDRAYEQYF. DNA of the CDR3: TGCGCCAGCAGCCAAGAAGGGGACAGGGCCTACGAGCAGTACTTC.

The chain links TRBV7-6 to TRBJ2-2; D not certain. Trimming removed 6 bases at V and 0 bases at J, with 2 bases between. The CDR3 length is 12 residues. Germline V CDR1 and CDR2: SGHVS, FNYEAQ. The CDR3 reads CASSTNTGELFF. CDR3 sequence (DNA): TGTGCCAGCAGTACGAACACCGGGGAGCTGTTTTTT.

The chain has TRBV28 and TRBJ1-2, with D possibly being TRBD1 (5 bases). V was clipped by 4 bases and J by 4 bases, with 13 bases between them. The CDR3 spans 14 residues. Germline V gene lookup returns CDR1 MDHEN and CDR2 SYDVKM. CDR3 sequence (DNA): TGTGCCAGCAGTTCGGACACGATCCTCTATGGCTACACCTTC. Residues: CASSSDTILYGYTF.

The chain recombines TRBV7-9 with TRBJ2-4; 9 nucleotides agree with TRBD2. Germline V gene lookup returns CDR1 SEHNR and CDR2 FQNEAQ (reference sequence). Unmatched junction bases numbered 4, after V lost 1 base and J lost 0 bases. The CDR3 spans 17 residues. The CDR3 loop is CASSLGLAGPAKNIQYF. CDR3 sequence (DNA): TGTGCCAGCAGCTTAGGGCTAGCGGGACCAGCCAAAAACATTCAGTACTTC. The full variable domain, rest sourced from reference TRBV7-9 and TRBJ2-4, is DTGVSQNPRHKITKRGQNVTFRCDPISEHNRLYWYRQTLGQGPEFLTYFQNEAQLEKSRLLSDRFSAERPKGSFSTLEIQRTEQGDSAMYLCASSLGLAGPAKNIQYFGAGTRLSVL.

The gene calls are TRBV7-2 and TRBJ1-2, with TRBD1 matching 7 bases. CDR1 is SGHTA and CDR2 is FQGNSA in the germline V gene. The CDR3 extends over 15 amino acids. V was pared by 1 base and J by 5 bases, with 7 bases of the junction left unmatched. The CDR3 protein is CASSLGDSDTYGYTF. The DNA for the CDR3 is TGTGCCAGCAGCTTAGGGGACAGCGACACTTATGGCTACACCTTC.

This chain connects TRBV18 to TRBJ1-1, with D unclear. V was shortened by 6 bases and J by 4 bases, with 18 bases between the two germline ends. From germline, CDR1 is KGHSH and CDR2 LQKENI. The CDR3 consists of 15 residues. CDR3 sequence reads: CASSPGEFLPTEAFF. The CDR3 coding sequence is TGTGCCAGCTCCCCCGGAGAGTTTCTCCCCACTGAAGCTTTCTTT. Supplemented by reference TRBV18 and TRBJ1-1, the full variable domain reads NAGVMQNPRHLVRRRGQEARLRCSPMKGHSHVYWYRQLPEEGLKFMVYLQKENIIDESGMPKERFSAEFPKEGPSILRIQQVVRGDSAAYFCASSPGEFLPTEAFFGQGTRLTVV.

The chain joins TRBV15 to TRBJ1-1, with 9 nucleotides matching TRBD1. Germline V CDR1 and CDR2: LNHNV, YYDKDF (reference sequence). V shed 8 bases, J shed 0 bases, and the junction held 4 bases outside the gene matches. CDR3 length equals 14 residues. The CDR3 DNA reads as TGTGCCACCCGGGACAGGGAGGTGAACACTGAAGCTTTCTTT. Protein sequence: CATRDREVNTEAFF.

This chain uses TRBV19 with TRBJ2-5; 8 bases map to TRBD2. The assigned J gene may be wrong: the sequence end matches TRBJ2-7 better. CDR1 and CDR2 (germline): LNHDA, SQIVND (reference sequence). The CDR3 runs 14 residues. The CDR3 is CASRRAGASYEQYF. In DNA, the CDR3 is TGTGCCAGTAGAAGAGCGGGAGCCTCCTACGAGCAGTACTTC.

V is TRBV29-1 and J is TRBJ1-2, with 7 nucleotides matching TRBD1. The CDR3 runs 11 residues. The J segment lost 9 bases and the V segment lost 5 bases, leaving 6 bases of the junction unmatched. Looked up from germline, CDR1 is SQVTM and CDR2 is ANQGSEA. CDR3: CSVTLTGSYTF. CDR3 nucleotide sequence: TGCAGCGTTACCCTGACAGGGAGCTACACCTTC.

Only one count was recorded for this clone. This chain joins TRBV19 and TRBJ2-7, with a possible D match to TRBD2 (6 bases). This CDR3 has 16 residues. V was clipped by 3 bases and J by 3 bases, with 18 bases between them. The germline V gene encodes CDR1 LNHDA and CDR2 SQIVND (reference sequence). The CDR3 region is CASSIPPAREDYEQYF. In DNA, the CDR3 is TGTGCCAGTAGTATCCCCCCCGCCAGGGAGGACTACGAGCAGTACTTC.

The J gene is TRBJ2-7, the V gene TRBV28, with 8 bases matching TRBD1. CDR1 is MDHEN, CDR2 SYDVKM, per germline. The CDR3 extends over 14 amino acids. The V and J ends lost 7 bases and 7 bases, in that order; junction bases with no gene match: 12. The CDR3 region is CASNAQGGAGEQYF. CDR3 DNA sequence: TGTGCCAGCAACGCACAGGGGGGTGCTGGGGAGCAGTACTTC.

The rearrangement links TRBV12-5 to TRBJ2-5; D is possibly TRBD1 (5 bases). Germline CDR1 reads LGHNT; CDR2 reads FRNRAP. The CDR3 spans 15 residues. Between the trimmed V and J ends, which lost 6 bases and 0 bases, there was a span of 14 bases. The CDR3: CASGPRGLYQETQYF. The DNA for the CDR3 is TGTGCTAGTGGCCCTAGGGGCCTGTACCAAGAGACCCAGTACTTC.

The chain couples TRBV7-8 to TRBJ2-3, with 7 nucleotides matching TRBD2. The CDR3 covers 15 residues. V lost 1 base and J lost 2; bases outside the gene matches: 3. CDR1 is SGHVS and CDR2 is FQNEAQ in the germline V gene. The DNA for the CDR3 is TGTGCCAGCAGCTTAGGACTAGCTATCACAGATACGCAGTATTTT. Its translation is CASSLGLAITDTQYF.

V and J are TRBV28 and TRBJ2-7, with a possible D match to TRBD2 (6 bases). The germline gives CDR1 MDHEN, CDR2 SYDVKM. V was pared by 6 bases and J by 11 bases, with 23 bases between. The CDR3 is 14 residues long. CDR3 nucleotide sequence: TGTGCCAGCAGATGGGGGACTCCTACCGAGCCTAAGTACTTC. Translated, it gives CASRWGTPTEPKYF.

V gene TRBV28 combines with J gene TRBJ2-1; 9 bases align to TRBD2. This CDR3 has 16 amino acids. Trimming took 5 bases from V and 6 from J; bases not matched to a gene: 11. The V gene's germline CDR1 is MDHEN and CDR2 SYDVKM. CDR3 nucleotide sequence: TGTGCCAGCAGTCCCCTTCGCCCGGGACTAGCCAATGAGCAGTTCTTC. Translation gives CASSPLRPGLANEQFF.

J is TRBJ2-3 and V is TRBV10-3, with 10 positions matching TRBD2. Trimming cost V 7 bases and J 4 bases; bases outside gene matches: 8. The CDR3 spans 15 residues. Looked up from germline, CDR1 is ENHRY and CDR2 is SYGVKD. CDR3 bases: TGTGCCATCACCTCCGCTAGCGGGAGCCCAGATACGCAGTATTTT. It encodes CAITSASGSPDTQYF.

This chain uses TRBV5-4 with TRBJ2-1; 10 nucleotides match TRBD2. Trimming removed 2 bases from V and 7 bases from J; junction bases left unmatched: 9. The CDR3 is made up of 16 amino acids. Germline V gene lookup returns CDR1 SGHNT and CDR2 YYREEE (reference sequence). The CDR3 region is CASSLYVAGGKNEQFF. The CDR3 bases are TGTGCCAGCAGCTTATATGTAGCGGGGGGTAAGAATGAGCAGTTCTTC.

The chain employs TRBV28 and TRBJ1-5; 7 positions match TRBD1. The V gene's germline CDR1 is MDHEN and CDR2 SYDVKM. There are 13 residues in the CDR3. V trimming: 5 bases; J trimming: 4 bases; junction bases outside the gene matches: 2. The CDR3: CASSVTGNQPQHF. In DNA, the CDR3 is TGTGCCAGCAGTGTGACAGGGAATCAGCCCCAGCATTTT.